This T cell receptor (beta chain) was captured in a study of T cells after yellow fever vaccination. Notes on the study in general: Boosting was followed by the reappearance of most primary-vaccination clones (around 95% CD4, roughly 90% CD8). The secondary response was weaker but peaked faster, day 5 versus 15. Some clonotypes were seen in both the CD4 and the CD8 compartments. These made up a small share and likely arose from convergent recombination.

CDR1 is DFQATT, CDR2 SNEGSKA, per germline (reference sequence). This CDR3 comprises 12 residues. V lost 4 bases and J lost 3, with 8 bases in between. This clonotype has at least ten counts. What it binds is not known. Making TCR cDNA involved 5'RACE template switching, which added UMIs and a universal primer site. MiXCR was run by TCRdb on the 5' RACE reads, yielding one entry per CDR3 protein. The sample has roughly 260,000 distinct CDR3 sequences, 10% to 15% seen once. The rearrangement uses TRBV20-1 and TRBJ2-3, with D possibly being TRBD1 (5 bases). Source: CD4+ T cells sorted from PBMCs, taken 45 days after the yellow fever booster vaccination. This receptor was obtained from a young man who received the YFV17D yellow fever vaccine. CDR3 region: CSATRQTDTQYF. CDR3 DNA sequence: TGCAGTGCTACCAGACAGACAGATACGCAGTATTTT.